This T cell receptor beta chain was sequenced for a study of shared clonotypes between healthy human individuals. Assay: immunoSEQ multiplex PCR; the TCRdb copy retains only in-frame clones and omits some. The repertoire holds fewer than 2.5 million clones, 93% seen once, with 0.36% in the top ten. This clone was detected only once. In the same sample, other DNA sequences code for this CDR3. The length of the CDR3 is 12 residues. Trimming stripped 5 bases from V and 10 bases from J, with 12 bases between. CDR1 MDHEN and CDR2 SYDVKM come from the germline V gene. This clonotype originated in a man aged 18 to 30 in good health. Some clones in this sample may be carry-over from other donors' samples. This chain joins TRBV28 and TRBJ2-1; maybe TRBD2 (5 bases). Sequencing was performed on naive CD4+ T cells from PBMCs. Subset indicated: CD45RA+ positively selected. Written as DNA, the CDR3 is TGTGCCAGCAGTCTACTAGAGAGGGAGCAGTTCTTC. Translating gives CASSLLEREQFF.